This T cell receptor (beta chain) was documented in a study of response to subunit inactivated influenza vaccine. General observations from the study: Each seasonal influenza vaccination, the authors suggested, recruits few new T cells.

Comments on this clonotype: Its antigen is not known.

The germline CDR1 and CDR2 sequences are SGHRS and YFSETQ. V shed 8 bases, J shed 5 bases, and the junction held 12 bases outside the gene matches. There are 15 residues in the CDR3. TCRdb recomputed calls from the RT-PCR reads with MiXCR, one row per CDR3 protein. The profile shows around 480,000 distinct CDR3 sequences, about a tenth of them singletons. The rearrangement joins TRBV5-1 to TRBJ2-2; 7 nucleotides agree with TRBD1. The input for sequencing was PBMCs from blood, taken 45 days after vaccination. The source is a man aged 50-60 years who received an inactivated influenza vaccine. CDR3 sequence: CASKGQSSWTGELFF. The CDR3 DNA sequence: TGCGCCAGTAAGGGACAGTCCTCTTGGACCGGGGAGCTGTTTTTT.